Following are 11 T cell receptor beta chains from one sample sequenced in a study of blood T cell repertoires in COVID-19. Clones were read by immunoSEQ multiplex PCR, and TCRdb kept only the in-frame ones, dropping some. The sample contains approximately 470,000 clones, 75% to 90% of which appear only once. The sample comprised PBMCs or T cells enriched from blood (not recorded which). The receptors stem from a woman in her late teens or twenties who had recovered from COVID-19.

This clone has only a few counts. Here the CDR3 reads CASGKEGAANYGYTF. As DNA, the CDR3 is TGTGCCAGCGGGAAGGAGGGGGCTGCCAACTATGGCTACACCTTC. The V call is TRBV2, the J call TRBJ1-2; 7 nucleotides match TRBD1. Germline CDR1 reads SNHLY; CDR2 reads FYNNEI. V lost 8 bases to trimming and J lost 2 bases; unmatched junction nucleotides: 11. The CDR3 covers 15 residues.

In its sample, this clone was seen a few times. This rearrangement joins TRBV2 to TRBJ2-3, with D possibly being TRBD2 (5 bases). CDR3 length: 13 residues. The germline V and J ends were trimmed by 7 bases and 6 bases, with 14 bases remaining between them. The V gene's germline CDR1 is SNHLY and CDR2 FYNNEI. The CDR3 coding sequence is TGTGCCAGCATCACATCGCCGGGGGATACGCAGTATTTT. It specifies CASITSPGDTQYF.

This CDR3 reads CASSLLAGGHEQYF. DNA of the CDR3: TGCGCCAGCAGCCTACTAGCGGGGGGGCACGAGCAGTACTTC. The J gene is TRBJ2-7, the V gene TRBV4-1; 13 positions match TRBD2. J was trimmed by 5 bases and V by 4 bases; bases with no gene match: 2. The length of the CDR3 is 14 residues. CDR1 and CDR2 from the germline V gene are MGHRA and YSYEKL.

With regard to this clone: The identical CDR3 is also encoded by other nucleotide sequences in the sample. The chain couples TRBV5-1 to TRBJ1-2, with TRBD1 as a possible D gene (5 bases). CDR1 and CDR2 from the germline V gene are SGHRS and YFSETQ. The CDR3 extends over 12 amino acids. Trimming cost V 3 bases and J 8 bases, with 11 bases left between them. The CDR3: CASSSEGYGYTF. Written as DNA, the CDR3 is TGCGCCAGCAGCTCGGAGGGGTACGGCTACACCTTC.

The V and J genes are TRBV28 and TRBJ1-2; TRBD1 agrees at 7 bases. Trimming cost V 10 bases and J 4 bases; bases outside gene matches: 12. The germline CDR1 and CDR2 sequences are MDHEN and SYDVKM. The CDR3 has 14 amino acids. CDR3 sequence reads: CATTSLQGSYGYTF. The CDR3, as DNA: TGTGCCACTACCTCCTTACAGGGGAGCTATGGCTACACCTTC.

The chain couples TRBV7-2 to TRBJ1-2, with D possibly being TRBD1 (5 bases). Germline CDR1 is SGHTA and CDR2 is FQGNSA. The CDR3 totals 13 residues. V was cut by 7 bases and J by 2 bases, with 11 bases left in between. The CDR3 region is CASTQGLNYGYTF. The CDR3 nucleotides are TGTGCCAGCACCCAGGGTCTCAACTATGGCTACACCTTC.

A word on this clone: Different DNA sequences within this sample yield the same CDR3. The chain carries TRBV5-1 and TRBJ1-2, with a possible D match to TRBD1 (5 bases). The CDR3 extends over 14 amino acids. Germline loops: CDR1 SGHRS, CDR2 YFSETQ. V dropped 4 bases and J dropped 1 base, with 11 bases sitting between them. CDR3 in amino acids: CASSPPGGNYGYTF. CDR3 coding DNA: TGCGCCAGCAGCCCCCCCGGGGGTAACTATGGCTACACCTTC.

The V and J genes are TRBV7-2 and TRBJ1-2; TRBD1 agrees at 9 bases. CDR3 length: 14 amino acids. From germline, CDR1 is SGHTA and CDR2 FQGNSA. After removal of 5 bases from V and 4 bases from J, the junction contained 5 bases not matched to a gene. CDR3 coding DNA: TGTGCCAGCAGCCCTCAGACAGGGGGCTATGGCTACACCTTC. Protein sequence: CASSPQTGGYGYTF.

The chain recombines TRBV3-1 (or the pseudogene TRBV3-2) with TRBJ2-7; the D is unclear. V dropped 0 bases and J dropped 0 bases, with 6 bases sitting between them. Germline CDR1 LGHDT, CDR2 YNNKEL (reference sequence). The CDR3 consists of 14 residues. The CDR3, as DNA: TGTGCCAGCAGCCAAGATCTTAACTCCTACGAGCAGTACTTC. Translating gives CASSQDLNSYEQYF.

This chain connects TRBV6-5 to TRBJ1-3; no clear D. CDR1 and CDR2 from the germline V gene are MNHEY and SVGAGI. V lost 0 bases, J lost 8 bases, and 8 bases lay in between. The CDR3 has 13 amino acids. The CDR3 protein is CASSYSREHTIYF. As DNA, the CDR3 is TGTGCCAGCAGTTACTCGAGGGAACACACCATATATTTT.

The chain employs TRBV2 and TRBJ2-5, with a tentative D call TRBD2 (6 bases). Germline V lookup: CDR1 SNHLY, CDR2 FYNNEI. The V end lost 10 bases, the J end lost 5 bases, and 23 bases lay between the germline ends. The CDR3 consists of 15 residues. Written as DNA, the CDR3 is TGTGCCACCCGTGGGAGTTCTCAGGCGGGGGAGACCCAGTACTTC. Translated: CATRGSSQAGETQYF.